What follows are 23 T cell receptor beta chains derived from one specimen sequenced in a study of radiotherapy plus CTLA-4 blockade in lung cancer. Some clones are missing from TCRdb's copy, which holds only in-frame ones; the method was immunoSEQ multiplex PCR. The repertoire holds some 51,000 clones, with roughly 77% as singletons. The sample consisted of peripheral blood, taken from a patient treated with radiotherapy plus ipilimumab. All receptors derive from a human donor with non-small cell lung cancer whose response to radiotherapy plus ipilimumab could not be evaluated.

This clone was picked up one time. V and J are TRBV9 and TRBJ2-5, with 10 bases aligning to TRBD2. The V and J ends lost 0 bases and 11 bases, in that order; junction bases with no gene match: 13. The CDR3 is made up of 16 amino acids. The germline CDR1 and CDR2 sequences are SGDLS and YYNGEE. In nucleotides, the CDR3 is TGTGCCAGCAGCGTAGACCCAGCGGGAGGGCCAAGTGAGCAGTACTTC. Amino acid sequence: CASSVDPAGGPSEQYF.

The chain joins TRBV11-2 to TRBJ2-1; no clear D gene. V lost 3 bases to trimming and J lost 10 bases, with 7 bases between them. Germline CDR1 SGHAT, CDR2 FQNNGV. This CDR3 spans 11 amino acids. CDR3 coding DNA: TGTGCCAGCAGCTTTGCGGCCGAGCAGTTCTTC. It specifies CASSFAAEQFF.

The genes are TRBV28 and TRBJ2-5; tentative D call: TRBD1 (6 bases). The end of the DNA is better explained by TRBJ2-7, so the J call may be wrong. The CDR3 is made up of 14 amino acids. Germline loops: CDR1 MDHEN, CDR2 SYDVKM. CDR3 nucleotides: TGTGCCAGCAGTTTGACAGGACCGACCTACGAGCAGTACTTC. The encoded protein is CASSLTGPTYEQYF.

This chain uses TRBV9 with TRBJ1-6; TRBD1 aligns across 7 bases. The CDR3 is made up of 15 amino acids. Germline V gene sequence: CDR1 SGDLS, CDR2 YYNGEE. With V trimmed by 4 bases and J by 10 bases, 11 bases remained unmatched. The CDR3 coding sequence is TGTGCCAGCAGCCCCCTAGACAGGGCAGGCTCACCCCTCCACTTT. Its protein is CASSPLDRAGSPLHF.

The rearrangement links TRBV28 to TRBJ1-1; 10 positions match TRBD1. V shed 5 bases and J 9 bases; nucleotides not matched to a gene: 9. This CDR3 contains 14 residues. Germline loops: CDR1 MDHEN, CDR2 SYDVKM. CDR3 residues: CASSQLPGQGKAFF. The CDR3 coding sequence is TGTGCCAGCAGTCAACTTCCGGGACAGGGGAAAGCTTTCTTT.

DNA of the CDR3: TGTGCCAGCAGCTTAGGCCGACAGGGGGCCTCGAAAGCCATATATTTT. Amino acids: CASSLGRQGASKAIYF. This chain connects TRBV7-8 to TRBJ1-3; 10 bases agree with TRBD1. V trimming: 1 base; J trimming: 11 bases; junction bases outside the gene matches: 11. Germline CDR1 reads SGHVS; CDR2 reads FQNEAQ. CDR3 length: 16 residues.

V usage is TRBV6-5 and J usage is TRBJ2-3, with 12 bases aligning to TRBD2. This CDR3 has 16 amino acids. Germline lookup yields CDR1 MNHEY and CDR2 SVGAGI. Trimming cost V 4 bases and J 2 bases; bases outside gene matches: 4. DNA for the CDR3: TGTGCCAGCAGTTGGACTAGCGGGGCCACCACAGATACGCAGTATTTT. Its protein is CASSWTSGATTDTQYF.

The chain couples TRBV5-1 to TRBJ2-2, with D uncertain. With 7 bases removed from V and 1 base from J, the gap between germline ends came to 11 bases. Germline V lookup: CDR1 SGHRS, CDR2 YFSETQ. The CDR3 extends over 14 amino acids. The CDR3 DNA is TGCGCCAGCTGTAAGGCAGGGAACACCGGGGAGCTGTTTTTT. This sequence encodes CASCKAGNTGELFF. The full variable domain, its missing parts supplied by reference TRBV5-1 and TRBJ2-2, is KAGVTQTPRYLIKTRGQQVTLSCSPISGHRSVSWYQQTPGQGLQFLFEYFSETQRNKGNFPGRFSGRQFSNSRSEMNVSTLELGDSALYLCASCKAGNTGELFFGEGSRLTVL.

This chain links TRBV2 with TRBJ1-5; 7 bases align to TRBD1. This CDR3 is built from 13 residues. J lost 6 bases, V lost 4 bases, and 3 bases had no gene match. The germline V gene encodes CDR1 SNHLY and CDR2 FYNNEI. Written as DNA, the CDR3 is TGTGCCAGCAGTGGACAGGGCGTTCAGCCCCAGCATTTT. Amino acid sequence: CASSGQGVQPQHF.

This chain connects TRBV2 to TRBJ2-5; no clear D gene. CDR3 length: 14 amino acids. Germline CDR1 reads SNHLY; CDR2 reads FYNNEI. Trimming pared 3 bases from V and 5 bases from J, leaving 13 bases between. Here the CDR3 reads CASSERQIVETQYF. The CDR3, as DNA: TGTGCCAGCAGTGAGCGGCAGATTGTTGAGACCCAGTACTTC.

The chain has TRBV28 and TRBJ1-2; weak D call: TRBD1 (5 bases). The V end lost 5 bases, the J end lost 6 bases, and 19 bases lay between the germline ends. This CDR3 spans 15 amino acids. Germline V gene sequence: CDR1 MDHEN, CDR2 SYDVKM. CDR3 protein: CASSGGLPFRDGYTF. The CDR3 bases are TGTGCCAGCAGTGGGGGACTCCCGTTTCGGGATGGCTACACCTTC.

V gene TRBV28 combines with J gene TRBJ2-5, with 9 bases fitting TRBD2. Per the germline V gene, CDR1 is MDHEN and CDR2 is SYDVKM. The V segment lost 5 bases and the J segment 3 bases; nucleotides outside the gene matches: 4. CDR3 length: 14 residues. CDR3 amino acids: CASSQGGREETQYF. The CDR3 DNA reads as TGTGCCAGCAGTCAGGGCGGGAGGGAAGAGACCCAGTACTTC.

J is TRBJ2-3 and V is TRBV5-1, with D perhaps matching TRBD2 (6 bases). The V and J ends lost 4 bases and 4 bases respectively, with 19 bases between them. CDR3 length equals 16 residues. The germline gives CDR1 SGHRS, CDR2 YFSETQ. In DNA form, the CDR3 reads TGCGCCAGCAGCCCCCCGGGGGTAGCGTCCCCAGATACGCAGTATTTT. It yields the protein CASSPPGVASPDTQYF.

The chain links TRBV7-9 to TRBJ2-3, with a weak D call TRBD2 (6 bases). Trimming took 8 bases from V and 4 from J, leaving 10 bases between them. This CDR3 is built from 12 residues. Germline V gene sequence: CDR1 SEHNR, CDR2 FQNEAQ (reference sequence). The CDR3, as DNA: TGTGCCAGCGAGCGGGCAGCAGATACGCAGTATTTT. Residues: CASERAADTQYF.

The CDR3 spells CAIAGWNTGELFF. For the CDR3, the DNA is TGTGCCATAGCGGGGTGGAACACCGGGGAGCTGTTTTTT. The chain combines TRBV19 with TRBJ2-2, with 8 bases identical to TRBD2. The V segment lost 10 bases and the J segment 1 base; nucleotides outside the gene matches: 2. This CDR3 is built from 13 residues. Germline assignment: CDR1 LNHDA and CDR2 SQIVND (reference sequence).

The genes are TRBV6-5 and TRBJ2-4; 8 bases are shared with TRBD1. Germline V gene data show CDR1 as MNHEY and CDR2 as SVGAGI. The CDR3 spans 14 residues. The V gene end was trimmed by 5 bases and the J gene end by 7 bases; junction bases not matched to a gene: 7. The CDR3, as DNA: TGTGCCAGCAGTCCCGACAGGGGAATCAACATTCAGTACTTC. Protein sequence: CASSPDRGINIQYF.

The chain combines TRBV18 with TRBJ2-3; 7 bases map to TRBD2. Germline assignment: CDR1 KGHSH and CDR2 LQKENI. With V trimmed by 1 base and J by 2 bases, 9 bases remained unmatched. CDR3 length: 17 residues. The CDR3 sequence: CASSPQSGGITTDTQYF. CDR3 nucleotide sequence: TGTGCCAGCTCACCACAGTCGGGGGGTATAACCACAGATACGCAGTATTTT.

V is TRBV7-2 and J is TRBJ1-1; D might be TRBD1 (5 bases). Germline CDR1 SGHTA, CDR2 FQGNSA. The CDR3 has 14 amino acids. V was shortened by 2 bases and J by 2 bases, with 9 bases between the two germline ends. In DNA form, the CDR3 reads TGTGCCAGCAGCTTAAGGAGGGGTAACACTGAAGCTTTCTTT. It is translated as CASSLRRGNTEAFF.

DNA for the CDR3: TGTGCCAGCAACGGGGGGGCGACTGGGGCCAACGTCCTGACTTTC. This encodes CASNGGATGANVLTF. The chain couples TRBV28 to TRBJ2-6; 8 bases are shared with TRBD2. The V gene's germline CDR1 is MDHEN and CDR2 SYDVKM. The CDR3 totals 15 residues. Unmatched junction bases numbered 4, after V lost 7 bases and J lost 2 bases.

This clone was seen only a few times. V gene TRBV29-1 combines with J gene TRBJ2-3, with D maybe TRBD2 (5 bases). The CDR3 loop spans 14 amino acids. The V end was cut by 7 bases, the J end by 0 bases, with 14 bases between. Germline loops: CDR1 SQVTM, CDR2 ANQGSEA. The CDR3 reads CSAPDRDSTDTQYF. The CDR3 DNA reads TGCAGCGCTCCGGATCGGGATAGCACAGATACGCAGTATTTT.

This chain connects TRBV6-5 to TRBJ1-5; no clear D gene. V was shortened by 6 bases and J by 3 bases, with 9 bases between the two germline ends. There are 13 residues in the CDR3. Germline V lookup: CDR1 MNHEY, CDR2 SVGAGI. CDR3 DNA: TGTGCCAGCAGCCTGGGCTACAATCAGCCCCAGCATTTT. This codes for CASSLGYNQPQHF.

The V and J genes are TRBV7-8 and TRBJ2-7, with D unresolved. The CDR3 has 13 residues. The V gene's germline CDR1 is SGHVS and CDR2 FQNEAQ. V gave up 0 bases and J gave up 3 bases, with 6 bases separating them. The CDR3 is CASSLAYGYEQYF. The CDR3 DNA is TGTGCCAGCAGCTTAGCGTACGGCTACGAGCAGTACTTC.

This clone is a singleton in its sample. DNA for the CDR3: TGTGCCAGCAGCCAAGATGGGGGAACGAGACTAGCGGGGGGAAACCCCCAAGAGACCCAGTACTTC. Residues: CASSQDGGTRLAGGNPQETQYF. The chain employs TRBV4-2 and TRBJ2-5; 13 bases match TRBD2. The V segment lost 0 bases and the J segment 1 base; nucleotides outside the gene matches: 17. This CDR3 comprises 22 residues. The germline V gene has CDR1 LGHNA and CDR2 YNFKEQ.